This T cell receptor beta chain came from a study of blood T cell repertoires in COVID-19. Whole-study context: Donors in the United States, Italy and Spain gave samples during acute or convalescent COVID-19.

Original handling: Quantification of nucleated cells was approximated via reference gene primer amplification. TCRdb keeps only in-frame clones here, not all; method: immunoSEQ multiplex PCR. The V and J calls and clone size come from that table; D and trimming were worked out from the DNA. This table has 200,000 to 250,000 clones, more than 75% appearing once. This CDR3 region has 16 residues. CDR1 is GTSNPN and CDR2 is SVGIG in the germline V gene (reference sequence). With 4 bases clipped from V and 8 bases from J, the junction kept 13 bases outside the gene matches. The V gene is TRBV30, the J gene TRBJ1-4; 10 bases align to TRBD1. Sequenced: peripheral blood. This clonotype was sampled from a man aged 35-49 years with acute or convalescent COVID-19. CDR3 nucleotide sequence: TGTGCCTGGACCCCCGGGACAGGGGCGCTGGGGGAAAAACTGTTTTTT. Encoded protein: CAWTPGTGALGEKLFF.